The 18 T cell receptor beta chains in this list originate from one sample, sequenced in a study of beta chain features in type 1 diabetes. No antigen has been identified for these receptors. Expressed TCRB transcripts were sequenced, since all the RNA that had been isolated was reverse transcribed. Sequenced by immunoSEQ multiplex PCR; TCRdb stores in-frame clones only, minus some. This sample carries 500,000 to 800,000 clones, 9.5% to 15% of them seen once, and the ten largest clones take roughly 0.11%. General study findings and limits: Type 1 diabetes patients had TCRB CDR3s that were shorter (moderately but significantly so) in all four CD4+ subsets.

The material sequenced was naive CD4+ T cells from blood. These receptors were obtained from a man younger than 40 with type 1 diabetes.

The rearrangement joins TRBV10-3 to TRBJ1-1, with 8 nucleotides matching TRBD1. Trimming took 6 bases from V and 7 from J; bases not matched to a gene: 4. The CDR3 spans 12 residues. The germline gives CDR1 ENHRY, CDR2 SYGVKD. DNA for the CDR3: TGTGCCATCAGACAGGGGGTGGGTGAAGCTTTCTTT. It yields the protein CAIRQGVGEAFF.

The genes are TRBV7-2 and TRBJ2-5; TRBD1 agrees at 8 bases. This CDR3 is 14 amino acids long. CDR1 SGHTA and CDR2 FQGNSA come from the germline V gene. With V trimmed by 7 bases and J by 7 bases, 11 bases remained unmatched. The CDR3 sequence: CASNHDRGVGTQYF. The CDR3 DNA is TGTGCCAGCAACCACGACAGGGGCGTCGGGACCCAGTACTTC.

The chain uses TRBV7-2 and TRBJ2-7; 9 positions match TRBD2. Trimming removed 5 bases from V and 2 bases from J; junction bases left unmatched: 7. Germline V gene data show CDR1 as SGHTA and CDR2 as FQGNSA. CDR3 length: 15 amino acids. CDR3 DNA sequence: TGTGCCAGCAGCCCATTGACTAGCGGAACCTACGAGCAGTACTTC. It encodes CASSPLTSGTYEQYF. Full variable domain (missing parts from reference TRBV7-2 and TRBJ2-7): GAGVSQSPSNKVTEKGKDVELRCDPISGHTALYWYRQSLGQGLEFLIYFQGNSAPDKSGLPSDRFSAERTGGSVSTLTIQRTQQEDSAVYLCASSPLTSGTYEQYFGPGTRLTVT.

In its sample, this clone was seen a few times. V is TRBV7-9 and J is TRBJ2-5; D call uncertain. Germline V CDR1 and CDR2: SEHNR, FQNEAQ (reference sequence). The CDR3 has 14 amino acids. The V end lost 4 bases, the J end lost 3 bases, and 12 bases lay between the germline ends. The CDR3 reads CASSSSSPKETQYF. CDR3 bases: TGTGCCAGCAGCTCCAGTTCACCTAAAGAGACCCAGTACTTC.

This chain uses TRBV19 with TRBJ2-1; possibly TRBD1 or TRBD2 for D (5 bases each). This CDR3 region has 14 residues. CDR1 and CDR2 from the germline V gene are LNHDA and SQIVND (reference sequence). V lost 5 bases and J lost 8, with 16 bases in between. The CDR3 DNA is TGTGCCAGTAGTGACGGGGCTCACGCGGATGAGCAGTTCTTC. Translation: CASSDGAHADEQFF.

This chain links TRBV14 with TRBJ1-1, with D unresolved. V lost 5 bases, J lost 8 bases, and 9 bases lay in between. This CDR3 has 11 residues. The V gene's germline CDR1 is SGHDN and CDR2 FVKESK. CDR3 sequence reads: CASSTGMEAFF. As DNA, the CDR3 is TGTGCCAGCAGCACCGGGATGGAAGCTTTCTTT. Full variable domain (outside the CDR3, taken from reference TRBV14 and TRBJ1-1): EAGVTQFPSHSVIEKGQTVTLRCDPISGHDNLYWYRRVMGKEIKFLLHFVKESKQDESGMPNNRFLAERTGGTYSTLKVQPAELEDSGVYFCASSTGMEAFFGQGTRLTVV.

This clone was detected only a few times. This chain uses TRBV12-5 with TRBJ2-5; no clear D gene. Germline V CDR1 and CDR2: LGHNT, FRNRAP. V was pared by 6 bases and J by 2 bases, with 13 bases between. The CDR3 is made up of 14 amino acids. In nucleotides, the CDR3 is TGTGCTAGTGGCCTGGGTGGTTCGCAAGAGACCCAGTACTTC. Amino acids: CASGLGGSQETQYF.

The chain has TRBV6-5 and TRBJ2-1, with no clear D. V shed 2 bases and J shed 3 bases, with 8 bases lying between them. CDR1 MNHEY and CDR2 SVGAGI come from the germline V gene. The CDR3 runs to 14 residues. The CDR3 loop is CASSYGVHYNEQFF. The CDR3 DNA follows: TGTGCCAGCAGTTACGGGGTCCACTACAATGAGCAGTTCTTC.

The gene calls are TRBV11-2 and TRBJ2-1, with D hard to call. V lost 2 bases to trimming and J lost 5 bases, with 13 bases between them. The germline CDR1 and CDR2 sequences are SGHAT and FQNNGV. CDR3 length: 15 amino acids. CDR3 region: CASSLNWAADNEQFF. DNA of the CDR3: TGTGCCAGCAGCTTAAATTGGGCAGCCGACAATGAGCAGTTCTTC.

In its sample, this clone was seen a few times. This chain uses TRBV10-3 with TRBJ1-2; 8 bases match TRBD1. The CDR3 spans 14 residues. Germline CDR1 is ENHRY and CDR2 is SYGVKD. Trimming cost V 6 bases and J 5 bases; bases outside gene matches: 8. This CDR3 reads CAIRQGTGAYGYTF. In DNA form, the CDR3 reads TGTGCCATCAGGCAGGGGACAGGAGCGTATGGCTACACCTTC.

This clone has only a few counts. The chain links TRBV20-1 to TRBJ2-6; D remains ambiguous. This CDR3 has 11 amino acids. The V end was cut by 4 bases, the J end by 4 bases, with 2 bases between. From germline, CDR1 is DFQATT and CDR2 SNEGSKA (reference sequence). The CDR3 nucleotides read TGCAGTGCTAACGGGGCCAACGTCCTGACTTTC. Translation: CSANGANVLTF.

This clone was seen more than once but under ten times. The sample has other DNA sequences that encode this CDR3 too. The chain couples TRBV7-3 to TRBJ1-1; D is undetermined. The CDR3 has 13 amino acids. With 5 bases removed from V and 0 bases from J, the gap between germline ends came to 7 bases. Germline values: CDR1 SGHTA, CDR2 FQGTGA. CDR3 in DNA: TGTGCCAGCAGCCTAGGGATGAACACTGAAGCTTTCTTT. This translates into CASSLGMNTEAFF. Looking up the rest from reference TRBV7-3 and TRBJ1-1 gives the full variable domain: GAGVSQTPSNKVTEKGKYVELRCDPISGHTALYWYRQSLGQGPEFLIYFQGTGAADDSGLPNDRFFAVRPEGSVSTLKIQRTERGDSAVYLCASSLGMNTEAFFGQGTRLTVV.

In its sample, this clone was seen a few times. The rearrangement links TRBV6-5 to TRBJ2-3, with D perhaps matching TRBD1 or TRBD2 (5 bases each). The V and J ends lost 2 bases and 0 bases respectively, with 9 bases between them. The CDR3 contains 15 residues. CDR1 is MNHEY, CDR2 SVGAGI, per germline. The CDR3 protein is CASSYGTPSTDTQYF. In DNA form, the CDR3 reads TGTGCCAGCAGTTACGGGACCCCTAGCACAGATACGCAGTATTTT.

The chain uses TRBV5-1 and TRBJ2-1; D might be TRBD2 (5 bases). The CDR3 covers 16 residues. Germline assignment: CDR1 SGHRS and CDR2 YFSETQ. Trimming left V 0 bases short and J 7 bases short, with 17 bases between. In nucleotides, the CDR3 is TGCGCCAGCAGCTTGGCCTCAGAGGGATCGGGGAATGAGCAGTTCTTC. Protein: CASSLASEGSGNEQFF.

Of note for this clone: Other DNA sequences of this sample code for an identical CDR3. The chain carries TRBV20-1 and TRBJ1-4; D is ambiguous. CDR3 length equals 10 residues. Between the trimmed V and J ends, which lost 6 bases and 5 bases, there was a span of 4 bases. CDR1 and CDR2 from the germline V gene are DFQATT and SNEGSKA (reference sequence). CDR3: CSALNEKLFF. The CDR3 nucleotides are TGCAGTGCCCTGAATGAAAAACTGTTTTTT.

This clone was seen only a few times. The V call is TRBV28, the J call TRBJ2-6; 9 bases agree with TRBD1. CDR3 length: 17 residues. V was pared by 4 bases and J by 5 bases, with 9 bases of the junction left unmatched. Per germline, CDR1 MDHEN and CDR2 SYDVKM. The CDR3 nucleotides are TGTGCCAGCAGTTACGAAACAGGGGGCGCATGGGCCAACGTCCTGACTTTC. Protein product: CASSYETGGAWANVLTF.

This clone has more than one count but fewer than ten. The gene calls are TRBV29-1 and TRBJ1-1; D gene unclear. Per the germline V gene, CDR1 is SQVTM and CDR2 is ANQGSEA. V gave up 6 bases and J gave up 4 bases, with 21 bases separating them. The CDR3 contains 15 residues. The CDR3 region has the DNA TGCAGCGTCCCCAGGCCCTGGACGGTGGGCACTGAAGCTTTCTTT. Translated: CSVPRPWTVGTEAFF.

This clone was counted between two and nine times. This chain joins TRBV7-2 and TRBJ2-1; a possible D gene is TRBD2 (6 bases). V gave up 4 bases and J gave up 1 base, with 14 bases separating them. The CDR3 has 16 amino acids. The V gene's germline CDR1 is SGHTA and CDR2 FQGNSA. The CDR3 DNA reads as TGTGCCAGCAGCTCCTCTAGCGCTAGGTCCTACAATGAGCAGTTCTTC. This gives the protein CASSSSSARSYNEQFF.